This T cell receptor beta chain was sequenced for a study of blood T cell repertoires in COVID-19. Clones were read by immunoSEQ multiplex PCR, and TCRdb kept only the in-frame ones, dropping some. This table holds 150,000 to 200,000 clones, 88% found once. V was pared by 1 base and J by 8 bases, with 9 bases between. This CDR3 has 13 amino acids. Germline V gene data show CDR1 as SSHAT and CDR2 as FNYEAQ (reference sequence). The receptor was derived from a woman in her forties or fifties who had recovered from COVID-19. Source material: PBMCs or T cells enriched from blood (not recorded which). This chain connects TRBV7-7 to TRBJ2-1; D gene unclear. In DNA, the CDR3 is TGTGCCAGCAGCTTAGATGTAGAAGATGAGCAGTTCTTC. It yields the protein CASSLDVEDEQFF.